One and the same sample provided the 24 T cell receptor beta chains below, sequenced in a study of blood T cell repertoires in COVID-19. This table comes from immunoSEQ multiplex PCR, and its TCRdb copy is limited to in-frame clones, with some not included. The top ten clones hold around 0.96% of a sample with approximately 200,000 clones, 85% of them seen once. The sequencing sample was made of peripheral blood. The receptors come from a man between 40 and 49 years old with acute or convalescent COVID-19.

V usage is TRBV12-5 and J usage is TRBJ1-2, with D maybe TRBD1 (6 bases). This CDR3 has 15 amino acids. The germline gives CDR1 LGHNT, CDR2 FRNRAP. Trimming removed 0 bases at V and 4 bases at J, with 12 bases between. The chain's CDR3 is CASGLVAGAAYGYTF. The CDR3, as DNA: TGTGCTAGTGGTTTGGTAGCAGGGGCGGCCTATGGCTACACCTTC.

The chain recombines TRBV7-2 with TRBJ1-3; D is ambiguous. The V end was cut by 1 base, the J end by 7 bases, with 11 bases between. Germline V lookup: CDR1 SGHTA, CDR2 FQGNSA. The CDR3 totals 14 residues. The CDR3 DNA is TGTGCCAGCAGCTTAGGTTCGGAGGGCAACACCATATATTTT. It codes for CASSLGSEGNTIYF.

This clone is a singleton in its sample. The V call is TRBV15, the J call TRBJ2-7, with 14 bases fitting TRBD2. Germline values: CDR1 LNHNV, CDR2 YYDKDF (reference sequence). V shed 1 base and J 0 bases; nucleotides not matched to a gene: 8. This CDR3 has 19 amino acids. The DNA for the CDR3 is TGTGCCACCAGCAGAGGCTCCGGACTAGCGGGGGGAACCTCCTACGAGCAGTACTTC. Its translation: CATSRGSGLAGGTSYEQYF.

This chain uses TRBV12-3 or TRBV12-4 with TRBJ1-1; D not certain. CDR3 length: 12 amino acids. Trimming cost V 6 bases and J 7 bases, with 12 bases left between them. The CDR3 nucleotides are TGTGCCAGCAGCTCTGACACTGGTGAAGCTTTCTTT. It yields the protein CASSSDTGEAFF.

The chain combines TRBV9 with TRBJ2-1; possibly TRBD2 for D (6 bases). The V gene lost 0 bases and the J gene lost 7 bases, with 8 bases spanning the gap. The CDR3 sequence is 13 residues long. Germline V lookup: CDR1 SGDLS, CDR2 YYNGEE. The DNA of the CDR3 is TGTGCCAGCAGCGTAGGGGAGGTGAATGAGCAGTTCTTC. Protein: CASSVGEVNEQFF.

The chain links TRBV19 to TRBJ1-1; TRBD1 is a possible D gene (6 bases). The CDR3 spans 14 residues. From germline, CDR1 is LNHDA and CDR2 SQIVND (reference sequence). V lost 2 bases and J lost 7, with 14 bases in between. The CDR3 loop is CASSILGTRLEAFF. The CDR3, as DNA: TGTGCCAGTAGTATACTGGGGACACGGCTTGAAGCTTTCTTT.

In DNA form, the CDR3 reads TGTGCCAGCTCACCACTAGCAGGGAACACAGATACGCAGTATTTT. It translates to CASSPLAGNTDTQYF. V gene TRBV18 combines with J gene TRBJ2-3; D possibly corresponds to TRBD1 (5 bases). Germline CDR1 reads KGHSH; CDR2 reads LQKENI. The CDR3 is 15 residues long. V gave up 1 base and J gave up 2 bases, with 10 bases separating them. The complete variable domain, with remaining parts taken from reference TRBV18 and TRBJ2-3, reads NAGVMQNPRHLVRRRGQEARLRCSPMKGHSHVYWYRQLPEEGLKFMVYLQKENIIDESGMPKERFSAEFPKEGPSILRIQQVVRGDSAAYFCASSPLAGNTDTQYFGPGTRLTVL.

The CDR3: CASSFASPDSPLHF. CDR3 DNA sequence: TGCGCCAGCAGCTTCGCCTCACCGGATTCACCCCTCCACTTT. The chain employs TRBV5-1 and TRBJ1-6; no firm D call. This CDR3 spans 14 amino acids. Germline lookup yields CDR1 SGHRS and CDR2 YFSETQ. The ends were cut back, 2 bases at V and 8 bases at J, with 11 bases in the middle.

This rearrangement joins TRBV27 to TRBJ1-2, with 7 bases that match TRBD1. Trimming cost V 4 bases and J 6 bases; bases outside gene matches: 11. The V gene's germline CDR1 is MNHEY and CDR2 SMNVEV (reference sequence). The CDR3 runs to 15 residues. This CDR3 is CASSSPGQAWDGYTF. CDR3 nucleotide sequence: TGTGCCAGCAGTTCCCCTGGACAGGCCTGGGATGGCTACACCTTC.

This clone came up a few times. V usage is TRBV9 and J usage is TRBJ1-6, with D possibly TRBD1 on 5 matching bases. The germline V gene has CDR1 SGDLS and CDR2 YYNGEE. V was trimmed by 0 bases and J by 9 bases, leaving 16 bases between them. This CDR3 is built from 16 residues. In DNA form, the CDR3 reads TGTGCCAGCAGCGTAGCTTCGGCAGGGACTGCTTCACCCCTCCACTTT. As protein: CASSVASAGTASPLHF.

The CDR3 is CASSWEGGWEYGYTF. The CDR3 DNA is TGCGCCAGCAGCTGGGAAGGGGGCTGGGAATATGGCTACACCTTC. V gene TRBV5-1 combines with J gene TRBJ1-2; 7 nucleotides line up with TRBD1. Germline V gene data show CDR1 as SGHRS and CDR2 as YFSETQ. V shed 3 bases and J 5 bases; nucleotides not matched to a gene: 10. This CDR3 is 15 amino acids long.

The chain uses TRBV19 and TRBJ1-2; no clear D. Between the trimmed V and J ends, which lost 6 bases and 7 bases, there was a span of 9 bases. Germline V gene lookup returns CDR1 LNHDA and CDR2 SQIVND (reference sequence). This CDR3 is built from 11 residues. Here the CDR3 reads CASREQSGYTF. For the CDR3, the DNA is TGTGCCAGTAGGGAGCAGAGTGGCTACACCTTC.

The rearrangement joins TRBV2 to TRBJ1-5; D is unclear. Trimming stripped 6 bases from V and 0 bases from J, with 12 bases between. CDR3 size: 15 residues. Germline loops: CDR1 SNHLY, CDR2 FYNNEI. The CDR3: CASRRGDLSNQPQHF. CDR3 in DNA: TGTGCCAGCAGGAGAGGAGACCTTAGCAATCAGCCCCAGCATTTT.

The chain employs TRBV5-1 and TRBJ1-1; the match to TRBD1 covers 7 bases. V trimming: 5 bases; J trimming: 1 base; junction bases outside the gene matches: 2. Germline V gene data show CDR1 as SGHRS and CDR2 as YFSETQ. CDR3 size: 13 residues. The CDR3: CASSRDRNTEAFF. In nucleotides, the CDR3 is TGCGCCAGCAGTCGGGACAGGAACACTGAAGCTTTCTTT.

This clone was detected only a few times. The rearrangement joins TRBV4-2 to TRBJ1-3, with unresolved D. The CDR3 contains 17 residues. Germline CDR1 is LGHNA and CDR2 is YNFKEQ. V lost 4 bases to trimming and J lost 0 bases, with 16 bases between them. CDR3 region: CASSPLQGGSSGNTIYF. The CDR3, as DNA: TGTGCCAGCAGCCCTCTCCAAGGAGGGAGCTCTGGAAACACCATATATTTT.

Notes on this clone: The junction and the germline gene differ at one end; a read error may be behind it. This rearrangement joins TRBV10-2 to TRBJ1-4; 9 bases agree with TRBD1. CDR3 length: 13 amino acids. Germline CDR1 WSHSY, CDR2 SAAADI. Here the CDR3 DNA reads TGCGTCAGCAGTGAGACAGGGGGAGAAAAACTGTTTTTT. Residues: CVSSETGGEKLFF.

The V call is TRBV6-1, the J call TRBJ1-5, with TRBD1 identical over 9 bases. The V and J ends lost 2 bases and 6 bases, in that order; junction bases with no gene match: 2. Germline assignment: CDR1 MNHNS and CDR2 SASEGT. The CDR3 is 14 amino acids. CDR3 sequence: CASSETGGGQPQHF. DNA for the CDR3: TGTGCCAGCAGTGAAACAGGGGGCGGTCAGCCCCAGCATTTT.

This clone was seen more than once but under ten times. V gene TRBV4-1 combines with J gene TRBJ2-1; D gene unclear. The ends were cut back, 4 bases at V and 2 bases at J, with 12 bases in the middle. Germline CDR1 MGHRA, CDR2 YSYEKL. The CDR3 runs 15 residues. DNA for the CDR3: TGCGCCAGCAGCCCTTTACCCGTAGCCTACAATGAGCAGTTCTTC. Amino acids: CASSPLPVAYNEQFF.

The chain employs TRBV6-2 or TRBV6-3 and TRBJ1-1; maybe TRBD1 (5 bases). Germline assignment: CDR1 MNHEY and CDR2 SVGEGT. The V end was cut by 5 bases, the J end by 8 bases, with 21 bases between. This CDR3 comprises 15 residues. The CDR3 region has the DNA TGTGCCAGCAGTAGAGAGACAGCACTAAACAACGAAGCTTTCTTT. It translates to CASSRETALNNEAFF.

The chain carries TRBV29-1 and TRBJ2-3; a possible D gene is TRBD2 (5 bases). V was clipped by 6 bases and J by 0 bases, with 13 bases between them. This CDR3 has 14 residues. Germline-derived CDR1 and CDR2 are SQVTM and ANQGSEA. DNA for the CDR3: TGCAGCGTATCCCCGGGATTCAGCACAGATACGCAGTATTTT. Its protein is CSVSPGFSTDTQYF.

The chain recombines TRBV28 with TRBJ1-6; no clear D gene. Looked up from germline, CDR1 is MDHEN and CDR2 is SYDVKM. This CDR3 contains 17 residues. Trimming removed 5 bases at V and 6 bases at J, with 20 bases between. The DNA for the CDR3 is TGTGCCAGCAGTGCGGAGATTGTAATTCACCCTAATTCACCCCTCCACTTT. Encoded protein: CASSAEIVIHPNSPLHF.

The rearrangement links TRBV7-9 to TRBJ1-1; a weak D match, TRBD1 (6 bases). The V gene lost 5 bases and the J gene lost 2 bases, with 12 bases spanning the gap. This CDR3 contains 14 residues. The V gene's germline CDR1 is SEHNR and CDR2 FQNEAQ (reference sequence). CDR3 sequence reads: CASSPTGTNTEAFF. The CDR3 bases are TGTGCCAGCAGCCCAACGGGGACAAACACTGAAGCTTTCTTT.

CDR3 in amino acids: CASSPSNTGELFF. CDR3 DNA: TGTGCCAGCAGCCCATCGAACACCGGGGAGCTGTTTTTT. The V call is TRBV9, the J call TRBJ2-2; D call uncertain. Trimming removed 4 bases from V and 0 bases from J, with 4 bases in between. There are 13 residues in the CDR3. Germline loops: CDR1 SGDLS, CDR2 YYNGEE.

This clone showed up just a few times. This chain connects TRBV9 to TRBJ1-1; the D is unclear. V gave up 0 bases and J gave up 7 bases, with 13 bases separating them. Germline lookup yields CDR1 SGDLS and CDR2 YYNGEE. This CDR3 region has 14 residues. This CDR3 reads CASSVDGLRDEAFF. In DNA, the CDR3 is TGTGCCAGCAGCGTAGATGGGCTCCGGGATGAAGCTTTCTTT.